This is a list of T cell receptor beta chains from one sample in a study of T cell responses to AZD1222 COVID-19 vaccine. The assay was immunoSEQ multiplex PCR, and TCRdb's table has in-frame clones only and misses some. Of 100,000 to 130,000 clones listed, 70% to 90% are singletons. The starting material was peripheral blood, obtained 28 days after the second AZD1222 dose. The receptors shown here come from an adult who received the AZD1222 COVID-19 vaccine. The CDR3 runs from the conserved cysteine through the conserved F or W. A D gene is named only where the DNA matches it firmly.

CDR3: CASGGQGPYEQYF
DNA: TGTGCCAGCGGAGGACAGGGTCCCTACGAGCAGTACTTC
V: TRBV28
D: TRBD1
J: TRBJ2-7

CDR3: CASSSGEGNTIYF
DNA: TGCGCCAGCAGCTCAGGGGAGGGAAACACCATATATTTT
V: TRBV5-1
D: -
J: TRBJ1-3

CDR3: CASSQEGRLSNTEAFF
DNA: TGCGCCAGCAGCCAAGAGGGCAGACTATCGAACACTGAAGCTTTCTTT
V: TRBV4-3
D: -
J: TRBJ1-1

CDR3: CASSLYVGQGEETQYF
DNA: TGCGCCAGCAGCTTGTATGTGGGGCAGGGCGAAGAGACCCAGTACTTC
V: TRBV5-1
D: -
J: TRBJ2-5

CDR3: CASSLVRGLAGGRQETQYF
DNA: TGTGCCAGCAGCTTAGTTAGGGGACTAGCGGGGGGGCGTCAAGAGACCCAGTACTTC
V: TRBV7-8
D: TRBD2
J: TRBJ2-5

CDR3: CASSYGGFRDGYTF
DNA: TGTGCCAGCAGCTACGGGGGTTTTAGGGATGGCTACACCTTC
V: TRBV9
D: -
J: TRBJ1-2

CDR3: CSVEDTDVGDEQFF
DNA: TGCAGCGTTGAAGATACGGACGTCGGGGATGAGCAGTTCTTC
V: TRBV29-1
D: -
J: TRBJ2-1

CDR3: CASSQSGGNTEAFF
DNA: TGTGCCAGCAGCCAGTCAGGGGGGAACACTGAAGCTTTCTTT
V: TRBV3-1/TRBV3-2
D: TRBD1
J: TRBJ1-1

CDR3: CASSPGQGTANEKLFF
DNA: TGTGCCAGCAGCCCGGGACAGGGGACGGCTAATGAAAAACTGTTTTTT
V: TRBV7-9
D: TRBD1
J: TRBJ1-4

CDR3: CASSVEGGAAITDTQYF
DNA: TGTGCCAGCAGCGTAGAGGGTGGGGCAGCAATCACAGATACGCAGTATTTT
V: TRBV9
D: -
J: TRBJ2-3

CDR3: CASQGAIGSGTQYF
DNA: TGTGCCAGTCAAGGGGCCATTGGGTCGGGGACCCAGTACTTC
V: TRBV19
D: -
J: TRBJ2-5